The clone carrying this T cell receptor beta chain appeared a single time. These data are taken from a study of blood T cell repertoires in COVID-19. Across the whole study: From the United States, Italy and Spain came samples of acute and convalescent COVID-19. The analysed material was cDNA or gDNA that came from T cells, B-cell-depleted T cells, or PBMCs.

This CDR3 has 14 amino acids. J was trimmed by 8 bases and V by 6 bases; bases with no gene match: 9. Germline lookup yields CDR1 ENHRY and CDR2 SYGVKD. Original processing methods: The assay estimated nucleated cells by amplifying reference gene primers. Clones were sequenced by immunoSEQ multiplex PCR, and TCRdb holds only the in-frame ones, with some missing. That table is the source of V, J and clone size, and D and trimming were worked out from the DNA. Of roughly 86,000 clones listed, around 85% are singletons. This receptor was identified in a man between 50 and 59 years old with acute or convalescent COVID-19. V usage is TRBV10-3 and J usage is TRBJ1-4, with 7 bases aligning to TRBD1. Sequenced input: peripheral blood. CDR3 region: CAISTGVGEEKLFF. In nucleotides, the CDR3 is TGTGCCATCAGCACAGGGGTTGGGGAGGAAAAACTGTTTTTT.